These 14 T cell receptor beta chains were sequenced from one sample in a study of blood T cell repertoires in COVID-19. Only in-frame clones appear in the TCRdb table, and some are missing; sequencing was by immunoSEQ multiplex PCR. The table lists roughly 420,000 clones, approximately 87% of them singletons, with 0.97% in the top ten. Sequencing was performed on PBMCs or T cells enriched from blood (not recorded which). The receptors originated from a woman aged 25 to 39 with acute COVID-19.

The sample holds one count of this clone. V gene TRBV7-2 combines with J gene TRBJ2-3; TRBD2 aligns across 9 bases. V shed 6 bases and J 7 bases; nucleotides not matched to a gene: 5. CDR3 length equals 13 residues. The V gene's germline CDR1 is SGHTA and CDR2 FQGNSA. The CDR3 nucleotides read TGTGCCAGCAGATCAGCGGGGGGAAATACGCAGTATTTT. Translated, it gives CASRSAGGNTQYF.

This chain joins TRBV6-4 and TRBJ1-2, with 9 bases fitting TRBD1. The CDR3 totals 13 residues. CDR1 and CDR2 (germline): MRHNA, SNTAGT. V dropped 6 bases and J dropped 7; count of bases not matched to a gene: 6. Here the CDR3 DNA reads TGTGCCAGCAGCCGGGACAGGGATGGTGGCTACACCTTC. It translates to CASSRDRDGGYTF.

This chain uses TRBV19 with TRBJ1-4; maybe TRBD1 (5 bases). Trimming stripped 3 bases from V and 7 bases from J, with 15 bases between. Per the germline V gene, CDR1 is LNHDA and CDR2 is SQIVND (reference sequence). The CDR3 totals 15 residues. The DNA of the CDR3 is TGTGCCAGTAGTATTTTTCGGGGGTTTGGTGAAAAACTGTTTTTT. It translates to CASSIFRGFGEKLFF.

The genes are TRBV10-3 and TRBJ1-2; 7 nucleotides line up with TRBD1. The CDR3 has 18 amino acids. V was pared by 0 bases and J by 1 base, with 11 bases of the junction left unmatched. Germline-derived CDR1 and CDR2 are ENHRY and SYGVKD. The CDR3 reads CAISESPDRAAINYGYTF. CDR3 sequence (DNA): TGTGCCATCAGTGAGTCCCCAGACAGGGCCGCCATTAACTATGGCTACACCTTC.

The chain uses TRBV5-1 and TRBJ2-1; 10 positions match TRBD2. The CDR3 totals 15 residues. V was clipped by 3 bases and J by 5 bases; unmatched bases: 5. CDR1 SGHRS and CDR2 YFSETQ come from the germline V gene. The CDR3 nucleotides read TGCGCCAGCAGCTCCCAGCGGGGGGGTGACAATGAGCAGTTCTTC. This codes for CASSSQRGGDNEQFF.

The chain has TRBV5-1 and TRBJ1-4; no clear D. CDR3 length equals 15 residues. Germline assignment: CDR1 SGHRS and CDR2 YFSETQ. V was trimmed by 1 base and J by 6 bases, leaving 13 bases between them. The CDR3 here is CASSLNGERDEKLFF. As DNA, the CDR3 is TGCGCCAGCAGCTTGAACGGGGAAAGAGATGAAAAACTGTTTTTT.

The rearrangement joins TRBV4-1 to TRBJ2-7, with a possible D match to TRBD1 (5 bases). The CDR3 runs to 15 residues. V was pared by 3 bases and J by 1 base, with 13 bases between. Germline CDR1 and CDR2: MGHRA and YSYEKL. CDR3 coding DNA: TGCGCCAGCAGCCACGTCAGGGCTTCTTCCTACGAGCAGTACTTC. It codes for CASSHVRASSYEQYF.

This chain joins TRBV7-3 and TRBJ2-1; D may be TRBD1 (5 bases). Deletions cut 1 base from V and 6 bases from J, with 10 bases between. The germline CDR1 and CDR2 sequences are SGHTA and FQGTGA. This CDR3 is 14 amino acids long. As DNA, the CDR3 is TGTGCCAGCAGCTTAAGGCACCAGGGCAATGAGCAGTTCTTC. Translating gives CASSLRHQGNEQFF.

The chain joins TRBV2 to TRBJ1-5, with D possibly matching TRBD1 (6 bases). The CDR3 runs to 14 residues. Between the trimmed V and J ends, which lost 11 bases and 4 bases, there was a span of 18 bases. Germline V gene data show CDR1 as SNHLY and CDR2 as FYNNEI. CDR3 residues: CAQGSLQANQPQHF. In nucleotides, the CDR3 is TGTGCCCAGGGGTCTTTACAGGCGAATCAGCCCCAGCATTTT.

The gene calls are TRBV6-5 and TRBJ2-3, with 8 nucleotides matching TRBD2. The CDR3 covers 13 residues. V shed 6 bases and J 8 bases; nucleotides not matched to a gene: 7. In germline, CDR1 is MNHEY, CDR2 SVGAGI. This CDR3 is CASRLAGSSTQYF. CDR3 sequence (DNA): TGTGCCAGCAGGTTAGCGGGGTCGAGTACGCAGTATTTT.

The chain uses TRBV5-1 and TRBJ2-3; D remains unclear. V was pared by 7 bases and J by 1 base, with 13 bases between. Germline loops: CDR1 SGHRS, CDR2 YFSETQ. The CDR3 is made up of 14 amino acids. CDR3: CASSLSPGTDTQYF. The CDR3 nucleotides read TGCGCCAGCTCCCTCTCCCCGGGCACAGATACGCAGTATTTT.

The CDR3 nucleotides are TGTGCTAGTGGTTGGGGGGAAGCGAACACCGGGGAGCTGTTTTTT. Amino acids: CASGWGEANTGELFF. The chain employs TRBV12-5 and TRBJ2-2; a weak D match, TRBD2 (6 bases). V shed 4 bases and J shed 0 bases, with 9 bases lying between them. This CDR3 contains 15 residues. The germline gives CDR1 LGHNT, CDR2 FRNRAP.

This chain uses TRBV3-1 (or the pseudogene TRBV3-2) with TRBJ1-2, with 7 nucleotides matching TRBD1. Trimming at V came to 2 bases and at J to 4 bases, leaving 10 bases not matched to a gene. The CDR3 has 16 amino acids. Looked up from germline, CDR1 is LGHDT and CDR2 is YNNKEL (reference sequence). CDR3 residues: CASSQSQGGLSYGYTF. DNA for the CDR3: TGTGCCAGCAGCCAAAGTCAGGGGGGTTTGAGCTATGGCTACACCTTC.

The V gene is TRBV2, the J gene TRBJ2-7, with 10 bases lining up with TRBD2. The length of the CDR3 is 15 residues. Trimming at V came to 4 bases and at J to 2 bases, leaving 5 bases not matched to a gene. The germline V gene has CDR1 SNHLY and CDR2 FYNNEI. CDR3: CASSVSSGGTYEQYF. In DNA form, the CDR3 reads TGTGCCAGCAGTGTTTCTAGCGGGGGAACCTACGAGCAGTACTTC. Variable domain in full (rest from reference TRBV2 and TRBJ2-7): EPEVTQTPSHQVTQMGQEVILRCVPISNHLYFYWYRQILGQKVEFLVSFYNNEISEKSEIFDDQFSVERPDGSNFTLKIRSTKLEDSAMYFCASSVSSGGTYEQYFGPGTRLTVT.